This T cell receptor (beta chain) stems from a study of blood T cell repertoires in COVID-19. Study-level background: Sources were T cells, B-cell-depleted T cells, or PBMCs; the material itself was cDNA or gDNA.

Per the study methods: Scientists estimated how many nucleated cells there were by amplifying reference gene primers. The data were produced by immunoSEQ multiplex PCR, yet TCRdb's version contains in-frame clones alone and is incomplete. The DNA gave D and trimming, while V, J and clone size come from that table. The repertoire includes about 66,000 clones, 70% to 90% of them detected once, and 3% to 4.5% sits in the top ten. The TCR originated in a man aged 65 to 79 with acute or convalescent COVID-19. Sequenced input: peripheral blood.

Here the CDR3 reads CASSQRTIRDRGNYGYTF. DNA of the CDR3: TGCGCCAGCAGCCAGCGCACGATCCGGGACAGGGGAAACTATGGCTACACCTTC. The chain couples TRBV4-1 to TRBJ1-2, with 10 bases that match TRBD1. CDR3 length equals 18 residues. The germline V gene has CDR1 MGHRA and CDR2 YSYEKL. Trimming removed 3 bases from V and 2 bases from J; junction bases left unmatched: 12.